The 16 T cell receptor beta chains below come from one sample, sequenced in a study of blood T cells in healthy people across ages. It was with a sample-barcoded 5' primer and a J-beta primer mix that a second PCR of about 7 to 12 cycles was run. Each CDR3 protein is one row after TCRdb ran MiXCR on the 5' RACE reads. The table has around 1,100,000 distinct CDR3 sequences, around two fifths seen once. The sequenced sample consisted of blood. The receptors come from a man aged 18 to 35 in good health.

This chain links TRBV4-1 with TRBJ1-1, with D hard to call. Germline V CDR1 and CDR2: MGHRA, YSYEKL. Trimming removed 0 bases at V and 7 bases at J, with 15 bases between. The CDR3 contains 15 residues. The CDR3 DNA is TGCGCCAGCAGCCAAGAGAAGGCCAGAGAAAATGAAGCTTTCTTT. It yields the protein CASSQEKARENEAFF.

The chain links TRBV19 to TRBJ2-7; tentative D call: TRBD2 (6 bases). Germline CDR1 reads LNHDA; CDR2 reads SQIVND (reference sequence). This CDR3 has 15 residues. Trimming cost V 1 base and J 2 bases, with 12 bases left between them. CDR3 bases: TGTGCCAGTAGTATAGTTGGCAGCGGGCCCTACGAGCAGTACTTC. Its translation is CASSIVGSGPYEQYF.

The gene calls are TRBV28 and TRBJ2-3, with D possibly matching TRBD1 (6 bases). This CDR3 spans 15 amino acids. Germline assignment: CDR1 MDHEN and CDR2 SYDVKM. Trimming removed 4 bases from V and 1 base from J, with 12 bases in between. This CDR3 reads CASSSGTLRTDTQYF. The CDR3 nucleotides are TGTGCCAGCAGTTCCGGGACACTCCGCACAGATACGCAGTATTTT.

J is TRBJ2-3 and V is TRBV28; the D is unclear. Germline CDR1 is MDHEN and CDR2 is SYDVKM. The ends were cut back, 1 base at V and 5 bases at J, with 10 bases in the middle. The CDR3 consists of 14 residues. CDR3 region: CASSLFGRVDTQYF. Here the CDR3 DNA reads TGTGCCAGCAGTTTATTCGGCCGGGTAGATACGCAGTATTTT.

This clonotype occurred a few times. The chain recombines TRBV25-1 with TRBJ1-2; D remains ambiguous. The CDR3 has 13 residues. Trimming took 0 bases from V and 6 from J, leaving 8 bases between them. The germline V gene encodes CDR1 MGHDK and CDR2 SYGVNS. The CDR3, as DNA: TGTGCCAGCAGTGAATATATGAGTGATGGCTACACCTTC. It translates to CASSEYMSDGYTF.

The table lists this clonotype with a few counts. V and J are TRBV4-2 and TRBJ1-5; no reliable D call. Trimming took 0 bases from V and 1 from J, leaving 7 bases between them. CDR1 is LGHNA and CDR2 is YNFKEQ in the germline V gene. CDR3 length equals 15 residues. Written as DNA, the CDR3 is TGTGCCAGCAGCCAAGATAGCAGGAGCAATCAGCCCCAGCATTTT. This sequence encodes CASSQDSRSNQPQHF.

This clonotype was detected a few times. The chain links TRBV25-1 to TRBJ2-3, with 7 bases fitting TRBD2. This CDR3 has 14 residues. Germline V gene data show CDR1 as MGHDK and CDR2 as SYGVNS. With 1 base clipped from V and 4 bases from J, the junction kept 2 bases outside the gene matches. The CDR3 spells CASSEWGGADTQYF. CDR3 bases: TGTGCCAGCAGTGAATGGGGGGGGGCAGATACGCAGTATTTT.

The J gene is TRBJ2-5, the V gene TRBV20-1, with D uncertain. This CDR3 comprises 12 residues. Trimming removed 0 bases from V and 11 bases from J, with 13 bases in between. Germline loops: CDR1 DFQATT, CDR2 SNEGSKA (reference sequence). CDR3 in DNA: TGCAGTGCTAGAGATCCGACCCCTGAGCAGTACTTC. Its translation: CSARDPTPEQYF.

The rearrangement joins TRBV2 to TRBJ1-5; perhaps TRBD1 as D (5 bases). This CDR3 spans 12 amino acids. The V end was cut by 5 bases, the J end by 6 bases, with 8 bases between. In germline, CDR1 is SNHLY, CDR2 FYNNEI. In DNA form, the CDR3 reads TGTGCCAGCAGTCCAGGGATTCAGCCCCAGCATTTT. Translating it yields CASSPGIQPQHF.

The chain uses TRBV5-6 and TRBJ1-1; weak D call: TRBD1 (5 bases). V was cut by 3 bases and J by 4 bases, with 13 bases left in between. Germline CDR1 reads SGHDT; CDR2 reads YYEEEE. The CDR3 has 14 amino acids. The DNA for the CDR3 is TGTGCCAGCAGCTGGGGCCGCTGGGCCACTGAAGCTTTCTTT. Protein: CASSWGRWATEAFF.

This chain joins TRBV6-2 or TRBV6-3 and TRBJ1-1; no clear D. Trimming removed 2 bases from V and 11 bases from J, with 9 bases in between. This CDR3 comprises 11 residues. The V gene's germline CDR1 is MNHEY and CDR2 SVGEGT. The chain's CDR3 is CASSYRGGAFF. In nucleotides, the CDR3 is TGTGCCAGCAGTTACCGAGGCGGGGCTTTCTTT.

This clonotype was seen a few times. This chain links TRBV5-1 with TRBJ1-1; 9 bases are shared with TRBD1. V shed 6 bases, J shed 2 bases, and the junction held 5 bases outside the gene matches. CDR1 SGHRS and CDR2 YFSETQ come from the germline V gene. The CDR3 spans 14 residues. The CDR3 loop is CASKGGQGNTEAFF. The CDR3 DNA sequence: TGCGCCAGCAAAGGGGGACAGGGAAACACTGAAGCTTTCTTT.

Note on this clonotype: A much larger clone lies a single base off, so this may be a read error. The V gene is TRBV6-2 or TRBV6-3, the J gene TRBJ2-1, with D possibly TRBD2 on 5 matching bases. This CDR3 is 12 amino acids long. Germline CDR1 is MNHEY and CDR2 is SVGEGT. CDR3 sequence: CASSHPLGERFF. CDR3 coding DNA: TGTGCCAGCAGTCACCCACTCGGGGAGCGGTTCTTC.

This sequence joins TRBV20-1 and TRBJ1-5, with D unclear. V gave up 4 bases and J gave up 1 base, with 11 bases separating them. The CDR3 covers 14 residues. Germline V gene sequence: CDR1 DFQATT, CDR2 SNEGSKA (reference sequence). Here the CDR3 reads CSAKRETSNQPQHF. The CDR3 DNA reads TGCAGTGCTAAAAGGGAAACCAGCAATCAGCCCCAGCATTTT.

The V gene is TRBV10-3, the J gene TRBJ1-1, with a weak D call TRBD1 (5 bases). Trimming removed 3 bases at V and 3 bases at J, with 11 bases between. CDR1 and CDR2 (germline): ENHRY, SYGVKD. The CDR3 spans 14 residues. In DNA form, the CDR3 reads TGTGCCATCAGTGAACGACAGATAGACACTGAAGCTTTCTTT. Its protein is CAISERQIDTEAFF.

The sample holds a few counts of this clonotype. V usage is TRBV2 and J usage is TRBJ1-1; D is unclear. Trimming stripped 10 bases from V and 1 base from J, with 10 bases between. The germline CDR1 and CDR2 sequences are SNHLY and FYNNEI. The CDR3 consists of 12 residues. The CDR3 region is CAIVRGNTEAFF. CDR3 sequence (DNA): TGTGCCATCGTCCGGGGGAACACTGAAGCTTTCTTT.